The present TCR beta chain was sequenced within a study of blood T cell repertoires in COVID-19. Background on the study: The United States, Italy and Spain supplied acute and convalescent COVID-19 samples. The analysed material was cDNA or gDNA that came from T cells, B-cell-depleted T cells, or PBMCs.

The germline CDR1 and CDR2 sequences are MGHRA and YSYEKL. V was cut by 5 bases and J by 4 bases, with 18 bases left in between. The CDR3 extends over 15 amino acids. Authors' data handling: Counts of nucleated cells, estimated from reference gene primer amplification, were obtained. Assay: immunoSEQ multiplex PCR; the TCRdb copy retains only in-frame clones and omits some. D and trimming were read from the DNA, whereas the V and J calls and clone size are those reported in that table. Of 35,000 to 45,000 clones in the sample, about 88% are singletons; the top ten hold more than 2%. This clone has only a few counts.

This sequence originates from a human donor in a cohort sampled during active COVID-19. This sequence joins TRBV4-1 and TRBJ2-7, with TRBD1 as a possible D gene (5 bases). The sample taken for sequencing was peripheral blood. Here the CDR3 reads CASSNGLDSVYEQYF. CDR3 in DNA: TGCGCCAGCAGCAATGGGCTAGACAGCGTATACGAGCAGTACTTC.